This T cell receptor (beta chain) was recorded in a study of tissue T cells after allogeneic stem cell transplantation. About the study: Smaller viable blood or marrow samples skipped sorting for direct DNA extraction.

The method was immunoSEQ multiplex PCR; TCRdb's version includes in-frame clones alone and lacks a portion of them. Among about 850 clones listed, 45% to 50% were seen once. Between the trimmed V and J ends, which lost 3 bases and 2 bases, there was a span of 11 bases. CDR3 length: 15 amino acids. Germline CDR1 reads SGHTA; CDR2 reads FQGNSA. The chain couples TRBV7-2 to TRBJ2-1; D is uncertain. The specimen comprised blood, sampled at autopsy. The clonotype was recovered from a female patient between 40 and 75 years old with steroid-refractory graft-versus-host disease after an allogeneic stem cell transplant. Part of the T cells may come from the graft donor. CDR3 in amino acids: CASSFQRSPYNEQFF. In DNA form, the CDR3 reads TGTGCCAGCAGCTTTCAACGCTCCCCCTACAATGAGCAGTTCTTC.